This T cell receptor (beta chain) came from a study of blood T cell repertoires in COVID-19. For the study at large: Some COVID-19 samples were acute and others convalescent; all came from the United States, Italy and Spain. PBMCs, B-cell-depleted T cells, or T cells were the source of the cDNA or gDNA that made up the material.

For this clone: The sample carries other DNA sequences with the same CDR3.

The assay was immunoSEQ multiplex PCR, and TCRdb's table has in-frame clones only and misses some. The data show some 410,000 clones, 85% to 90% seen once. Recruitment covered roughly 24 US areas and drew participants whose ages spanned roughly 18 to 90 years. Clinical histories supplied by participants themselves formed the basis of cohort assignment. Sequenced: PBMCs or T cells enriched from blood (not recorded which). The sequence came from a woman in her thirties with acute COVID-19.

CDR3 bases: TGTGCCAGCAGTTACTCGCGGACTAGCGGGGGCTACGAGCAGTACTTC. It specifies CASSYSRTSGGYEQYF. The chain uses TRBV6-5 and TRBJ2-7, with 13 bases identical to TRBD2. The V segment lost 0 bases and the J segment 3 bases; nucleotides outside the gene matches: 2. The germline V gene encodes CDR1 MNHEY and CDR2 SVGAGI. The CDR3 spans 16 residues.